The source of this TCR beta chain is a study of identical twins (dated by TCRdb to 2016 to 2017). The study in broad terms: TCR alpha and beta repertoires from monozygotic twins, unrelated adults of various ages and cord blood were deep-sequenced to test whether fetal clonotypes persist. To rule out contamination, replicate twin experiments were performed at different times with different library preparation protocols.

On the study overall, not on this receptor specifically: A weaker excess of twin sharing was found in beta out-of-frame sequences because the signal-to-noise ratio was lowered by fewer shared sequences. Fewer insertions were carried by abundant cord blood beta clonotypes, a similar but weaker trend appeared in young adult naive repertoires, and no such trend appeared in memory repertoires. Out-of-frame TCR alpha sequences shared between twins showed an excess of low generation-probability sequences compared with coincidental sharing between unrelated individuals. Invariant T cells such as MAIT and iNKT could partly confound zero-insertion analyses, though diverse VJ usage argued against this for most clonotypes. Recombination models systematically underestimated out-of-frame TCR alpha sharing in monozygotic twins but agreed with sharing between unrelated individuals. Because the same donors could not be followed over many years, the conclusions depended on cross-sectional statistical analysis.

The CDR3 goes from the cysteine to the phenylalanine over 13 residues. Only the CDR3 DNA is retained, 39 bases long and in frame from the first base. V is clipped by 5 bases and J by 8 bases, and the sequence between their germline boundaries is 15 bases long. Details on this clonotype: The antigen this receptor binds is unknown. No base quality information exists; no much larger clone differs at one position.

The library was produced with 5' RACE. Sequencing was carried out with an Illumina HiSeq 2000. A universal primer binding site was added through template switching, and the final cDNA carried a unique molecular identifier so that TCR cDNA molecules could be counted accurately. Specific primers in the conserved constant-segment region were used to synthesize first-strand cDNA for TCR alpha and beta chains. To control for contamination, each cDNA library was double barcoded with a SMART-Mk sample barcode plus Illumina barcodes. TruSeq adapter sequences along with Illumina sample barcodes were introduced in two successive PCR steps. TCR alpha and beta cDNA libraries were sequenced on the Illumina HiSeq platform with custom primers. As for the authors' bioinformatics: MiGEC was used to process raw reads and extract unique molecular identifiers, and MiXCR was used to find CDR3 positions. For each individual, recombination models were inferred using an EM algorithm with the repgenHMM and IGoR tools. Shared clonotypes were analyzed with the tcR package in R, and sharing was normalized by the product of cloneset sizes. Out-of-frame nonproductive sequences were analyzed to study raw recombination free of thymic and clonal selection effects. The public reads were reanalyzed by TCRdb: fastp trimming at Q25, MiXCR alignment, in-frame beta chains only. Under each unique CDR3 protein, matching rows form one entry showing the most common genes and DNA. The V and J calls come from TCRdb's annotation, not from the publication. The sample records 260,000 or so distinct CDR3 sequences, approximately 8% of which are singletons. Clones ranked in the top ten supply around 5% of the sample.

Every donor was a healthy Caucasian. Three pairs of female monozygotic twins, all aged roughly 18 to 29 years, made up the twin cohort. CD4+ and CD8+ T cell populations were isolated with positive isolation kits from Invitrogen. This sample was shared with a second study, whose subject was yellow fever vaccine responses in identical twins. In that second paper, the authors write: The T cell response to vaccination in identical twins was reported by the authors to appear partly convergent and partly personalized. In identical twins, the study followed T cell clones that responded to the vaccine with precision.

The chain was built from TRBV12-3 or TRBV12-4 and TRBJ1-2; possibly the D gene is TRBD1, per 5 matching bases. This TCR derives from a woman aged 18 to 35 in good health. Sequenced sample: CD8+ T cells sorted from blood. The CDR3 region: CASSPSGIDGYTF. Read as DNA, the sequence is TGTGCCAGCAGTCCCTCAGGGATAGACGGCTACACCTTC.